These 17 T cell receptor beta chains originate from one sample sequenced in a study of naive and memory T cell subsets. Findings and caveats of the study: Especially in CD8 cells, naive repertoires contained a few larger clonotypes, possibly CD45RA-re-expressing memory cells.

The beta constant-region primer was an equimolar mix of two oligonucleotides covering TRBC1 and TRBC2. The ligated cDNA underwent four PCR rounds using SP2 and nested alpha and beta constant-region primers. Each CDR3 protein is one row after TCRdb ran MiXCR on the UMI-ligation and nested PCR reads. The table includes 98,000 or so distinct CDR3 sequences, about 15% detected once. Their specific antigens are unknown. Sequenced sample: naive CD8+ T cells from blood. The receptors shown here come from a human donor in good health.

This clonotype was observed a handful of times. This chain links TRBV7-9 with TRBJ2-7; D is undetermined. Germline V CDR1 and CDR2: SEHNR, FQNEAQ (reference sequence). This CDR3 has 10 amino acids. Trimming removed 5 bases from V and 5 bases from J, with 4 bases in between. The CDR3 DNA follows: TGTGCCAGCAGCGGGAACGAGCAGTACTTC. This codes for CASSGNEQYF.

The chain is built from TRBV7-9 and TRBJ1-4; TRBD1 aligns across 9 bases. This CDR3 region has 13 residues. Unmatched junction bases numbered 7, after V lost 10 bases and J lost 7 bases. The germline V gene has CDR1 SEHNR and CDR2 FQNEAQ (reference sequence). In DNA form, the CDR3 reads TGTGCCACGACAGGGGGAAGGTTTGAAAAACTGTTTTTT. It translates to CATTGGRFEKLFF.

This clonotype came up once. The V and J genes are TRBV2 and TRBJ2-3, with 13 bases identical to TRBD2. Germline V gene lookup returns CDR1 SNHLY and CDR2 FYNNEI. V was pared by 2 bases and J by 3 bases, with 2 bases of the junction left unmatched. CDR3 size: 16 residues. CDR3 coding DNA: TGTGCCAGCAGTGAAAGGGGACTAGCGGGAACAGATACGCAGTATTTT. It translates to CASSERGLAGTDTQYF.

This clonotype was detected many times. The J gene is TRBJ2-3, the V gene TRBV27; D is possibly TRBD1 (5 bases). V gave up 6 bases and J gave up 2 bases, with 9 bases separating them. The CDR3 extends over 13 amino acids. The V gene's germline CDR1 is MNHEY and CDR2 SMNVEV (reference sequence). CDR3 in amino acids: CASSQGFTDTQYF. The DNA for the CDR3 is TGTGCCAGCAGCCAGGGATTCACAGATACGCAGTATTTT.

This clonotype was picked up many times. V and J are TRBV7-7 and TRBJ1-6, with D possibly being TRBD1 (5 bases). Germline V CDR1 and CDR2: SSHAT, FNYEAQ (reference sequence). The length of the CDR3 is 21 residues. The V end lost 5 bases, the J end lost 7 bases, and 33 bases lay between the germline ends. The CDR3 loop reads CASSAVPRDVLYLSVNSPLHF. DNA for the CDR3: TGTGCCAGCAGCGCAGTCCCCCGGGACGTCCTATACCTATCTGTGAATTCACCCCTCCACTTT.

This clonotype was picked up a small number of times. V is TRBV7-9 and J is TRBJ1-6, with no clear D. The ends were cut back, 2 bases at V and 8 bases at J, with 10 bases in the middle. Germline CDR1 is SEHNR and CDR2 is FQNEAQ (reference sequence). The CDR3 length is 14 residues. This chain's CDR3 is CASSLPSVYSPLHF. The CDR3 DNA is TGTGCCAGCAGCTTACCTAGCGTGTATTCACCCCTCCACTTT. The variable domain in full, with the rest retrieved from reference TRBV7-9 and TRBJ1-6, is DTGVSQNPRHKITKRGQNVTFRCDPISEHNRLYWYRQTLGQGPEFLTYFQNEAQLEKSRLLSDRFSAERPKGSFSTLEIQRTEQGDSAMYLCASSLPSVYSPLHFGNGTRLTVT.

This clonotype was recorded many times. V is TRBV15 and J is TRBJ1-1; 7 bases align to TRBD1. The CDR3 length is 15 residues. V lost 0 bases and J lost 5; bases outside the gene matches: 6. The germline gives CDR1 LNHNV, CDR2 YYDKDF (reference sequence). The CDR3 DNA reads as TGTGCCACCAGCAGAGAAGGGGGCCAAGGGACTGAAGCTTTCTTT. Its translation: CATSREGGQGTEAFF. The full variable domain, with the rest looked up from reference TRBV15 and TRBJ1-1, is DAMVIQNPRYQVTQFGKPVTLSCSQTLNHNVMYWYQQKSSQAPKLLFHYYDKDFNNEADTPDNFQSRRPNTSFCFLDIRSPGLGDTAMYLCATSREGGQGTEAFFGQGTRLTVV.

The V call is TRBV9, the J call TRBJ1-3, with TRBD1 matching 9 bases. The CDR3 has 16 residues. Germline V gene sequence: CDR1 SGDLS, CDR2 YYNGEE. The trim removed 3 bases at V and 0 bases at J, leaving 4 bases unmatched. CDR3 coding DNA: TGTGCCAGCAGCGCAAAGGGACAGGGCTCTGGAAACACCATATATTTT. Translated, it gives CASSAKGQGSGNTIYF. The whole variable domain, filled in from reference TRBV9 and TRBJ1-3, reads DSGVTQTPKHLITATGQRVTLRCSPRSGDLSVYWYQQSLDQGLQFLIQYYNGEERAKGNILERFSAQQFPDLHSELNLSSLELGDSALYFCASSAKGQGSGNTIYFGEGSWLTVV.

This clonotype was found many times. J is TRBJ1-6 and V is TRBV7-9, with no clear D. CDR1 SEHNR and CDR2 FQNEAQ come from the germline V gene (reference sequence). V lost 5 bases and J lost 4, with 18 bases in between. The CDR3 consists of 17 residues. The chain's CDR3 is CASSTHPAGVYNSPLHF. The CDR3 DNA is TGTGCCAGCAGCACCCACCCAGCCGGAGTGTATAATTCACCCCTCCACTTT. Together with reference TRBV7-9 and TRBJ1-6, the CDR3 gives the full variable domain: DTGVSQNPRHKITKRGQNVTFRCDPISEHNRLYWYRQTLGQGPEFLTYFQNEAQLEKSRLLSDRFSAERPKGSFSTLEIQRTEQGDSAMYLCASSTHPAGVYNSPLHFGNGTRLTVT.

The chain has TRBV7-9 and TRBJ2-5, with D perhaps matching TRBD1 (6 bases). The CDR3 length is 14 residues. Trimming stripped 4 bases from V and 2 bases from J, with 11 bases between. The V gene's germline CDR1 is SEHNR and CDR2 FQNEAQ (reference sequence). CDR3 residues: CASSSLTGQETQYF. For the CDR3, the DNA is TGTGCCAGCAGCTCCCTCACAGGGCAAGAGACCCAGTACTTC.

The chain joins TRBV12-3 or TRBV12-4 to TRBJ2-1; the D gene could be TRBD1 or TRBD2 (5 bases each). There are 15 residues in the CDR3. V dropped 3 bases and J dropped 4 bases, with 13 bases sitting between them. The CDR3 region is CASSFGATVYNEQFF. The CDR3 bases are TGTGCCAGCAGTTTCGGGGCTACCGTTTACAATGAGCAGTTCTTC.

The rearrangement joins TRBV7-9 to TRBJ1-6; D uncertain. The germline CDR1 and CDR2 sequences are SEHNR and FQNEAQ (reference sequence). V dropped 3 bases and J dropped 7 bases, with 10 bases sitting between them. The CDR3 is 14 residues long. The CDR3 reads CASSFPGLNSPLHF. CDR3 DNA: TGTGCCAGCAGCTTCCCGGGCCTAAATTCACCCCTCCACTTT.

The gene calls are TRBV20-1 and TRBJ2-7; 11 bases fit TRBD2. The CDR3 has 14 residues. V shed 5 bases, J shed 4 bases, and the junction held 7 bases outside the gene matches. Germline loops: CDR1 DFQATT, CDR2 SNEGSKA (reference sequence). The CDR3 DNA follows: TGCAGTGCTTCTAGCGGGAGGTTACAGTACGAGCAGTACTTC. It codes for CSASSGRLQYEQYF.

In its sample, this clonotype was seen many times. The CDR3: CASRAGTGGWGRYEQYF. The CDR3 DNA reads TGTGCCAGTAGAGCCGGGACAGGGGGCTGGGGCCGCTACGAGCAGTACTTC. The chain uses TRBV19 and TRBJ2-7; 12 bases align to TRBD1. Per the germline V gene, CDR1 is LNHDA and CDR2 is SQIVND (reference sequence). This CDR3 region has 17 residues. V lost 6 bases, J lost 3 bases, and 12 bases stayed unmatched.

The chain links TRBV7-3 to TRBJ2-1, with a tentative D call TRBD2 (6 bases). The CDR3 extends over 13 amino acids. The V end was cut by 4 bases, the J end by 10 bases, with 14 bases between. The germline gives CDR1 SGHTA, CDR2 FQGTGA. This CDR3 reads CASSYLASDEQFF. CDR3 bases: TGTGCCAGCAGCTACCTAGCGTCGGACGAGCAGTTCTTC. The full variable domain, in which reference TRBV7-3 and TRBJ2-1 provide the parts outside the CDR3, is GAGVSQTPSNKVTEKGKYVELRCDPISGHTALYWYRQSLGQGPEFLIYFQGTGAADDSGLPNDRFFAVRPEGSVSTLKIQRTERGDSAVYLCASSYLASDEQFFGPGTRLTVL.

This clonotype came up a few times. The gene calls are TRBV12-3 or TRBV12-4 and TRBJ1-2; TRBD1 agrees at 9 bases. V dropped 6 bases and J dropped 4; count of bases not matched to a gene: 12. This CDR3 has 16 residues. CDR3 sequence reads: CASRPGQGDESYGYTF. CDR3 DNA: TGTGCCAGCAGGCCGGGACAGGGTGACGAAAGCTATGGCTACACCTTC.

This chain links TRBV28 with TRBJ1-2; D is unresolved. Germline CDR1 and CDR2: MDHEN and SYDVKM. This CDR3 contains 17 residues. Trimming took 6 bases from V and 0 from J, leaving 20 bases between them. The DNA for the CDR3 is TGTGCCAGCAGGATCTTACCACGGACGGATACTAACTATGGCTACACCTTC. Its translation is CASRILPRTDTNYGYTF.